This entry concerns a single TCR beta chain. The antigen this receptor binds is unknown. No clone much larger than this one lies a single base away; base qualities are absent. Sequenced on an Illumina NovaSeq 6000. cDNA libraries for TCRalpha and TCRbeta were prepared by 5'RACE using constant-segment primers, with sample barcodes and unique molecular identifiers added. RNA was extracted from every sample with Trizol reagent. Amplification of the libraries took two PCR steps, and the second step added a second sample barcode plus Illumina TruSeq adapters. The libraries were sequenced on an Illumina NovaSeq using 2 x 150 bp paired-end reads. The authors' pipeline ran thus. With migec v1.2.7, reads were demultiplexed and then collapsed into UMI-guided consensus sequences. Using mixcr v2.1.11, the UMI consensuses were aligned to TRA and TRB V and J templates and assembled into clonotypes. A clonotype was counted as expanded or contracted only when both edgeR and NoisET called the clonotype significant, with the noise models trained on biological replicates. For edgeR calls, the cutoffs were a false discovery rate-adjusted p below 0.01 and a log2 fold-change threshold of 1. As an exploratory analysis of dynamics, max-normalized trajectories of the 1000 most abundant clonotypes were examined by PCA with hierarchical clustering. Separately sequenced CD4+ and CD8+ repertoires were used to assign a CD4 or CD8 phenotype to each responding clone. TCRdb reprocessing: public reads trimmed at Q25 with fastp, clones called with MiXCR, in-frame beta chains kept. Rows with one shared CDR3 protein collapse into an entry with the most common genes and DNA. TCRdb's processing, not the study's, gives the V and J calls here. The sample includes around 200,000 distinct CDR3 sequences, with about 21% observed a single time. The ten largest clones take up 20% to 25% of the sample.

In the germline V gene, CDR1 corresponds to MGHDK and CDR2 to SYGVNS. The CDR3 spans 14 residues, from the cysteine through the phenylalanine. Only the CDR3 DNA is retained, 42 bases long and in frame from the first base. Compared with germline, V lacks 4 bases and J lacks 2 bases; bases without a gene match: 0. This record belongs to a study of T-cell memory formation after mild COVID-19 (dated by TCRdb to about 2021). In the study overall: TCR sequence clusters from the two donors were found to be largely donor specific. In a couple of donors, T-cell clones that expanded and contracted after mild COVID-19 were tracked by sequencing TCRalpha and TCRbeta repertoires over time. The cohort was made up of two young adult volunteers, one female and one male, who were previously healthy.

Paper-wide results and their limitations: Some responding clones were found in pre-infection memory, which suggests that pre-existing cross-reactive memory T cells took part in the SARS-CoV-2 response. Contracting CD4+ clones appeared mostly in the CM and EM memory subsets, whereas CD8+ clones were enriched in EMRA. SARS-CoV-2 specificity of the second-wave clones peaking on day 37 was not confirmed. Balanced CD4/CD8 phenotypes were observed for clones contracting from day 15 to 85, whereas a bias towards CD4+ was observed for a second wave of clones expanding from day 15 to 37. The study included only a couple of mild cases, and larger cohorts that include severe cases with pre-infection samples were judged to be necessary.

Ficoll-Paque density gradient centrifugation was the method used to isolate PBMCs. The sequence came from an adult woman who had mild COVID-19 (a few samples of this study predate the infection). The sample titles of this study are shuffled in the database, so cell type and time point are left out; the donor was told from shared clones. The sequenced material came from PBMCs or a T cell subset sorted from them (not recorded which). This receptor chain uses TRBV25-1 and TRBJ2-1; the junction holds 9 bases that match TRBD1. In nucleotides, the sequence is TGTGCCAGCAGTGGGACAGGGGCCTACAATGAGCAGTTCTTC. This is translated as CASSGTGAYNEQFF.